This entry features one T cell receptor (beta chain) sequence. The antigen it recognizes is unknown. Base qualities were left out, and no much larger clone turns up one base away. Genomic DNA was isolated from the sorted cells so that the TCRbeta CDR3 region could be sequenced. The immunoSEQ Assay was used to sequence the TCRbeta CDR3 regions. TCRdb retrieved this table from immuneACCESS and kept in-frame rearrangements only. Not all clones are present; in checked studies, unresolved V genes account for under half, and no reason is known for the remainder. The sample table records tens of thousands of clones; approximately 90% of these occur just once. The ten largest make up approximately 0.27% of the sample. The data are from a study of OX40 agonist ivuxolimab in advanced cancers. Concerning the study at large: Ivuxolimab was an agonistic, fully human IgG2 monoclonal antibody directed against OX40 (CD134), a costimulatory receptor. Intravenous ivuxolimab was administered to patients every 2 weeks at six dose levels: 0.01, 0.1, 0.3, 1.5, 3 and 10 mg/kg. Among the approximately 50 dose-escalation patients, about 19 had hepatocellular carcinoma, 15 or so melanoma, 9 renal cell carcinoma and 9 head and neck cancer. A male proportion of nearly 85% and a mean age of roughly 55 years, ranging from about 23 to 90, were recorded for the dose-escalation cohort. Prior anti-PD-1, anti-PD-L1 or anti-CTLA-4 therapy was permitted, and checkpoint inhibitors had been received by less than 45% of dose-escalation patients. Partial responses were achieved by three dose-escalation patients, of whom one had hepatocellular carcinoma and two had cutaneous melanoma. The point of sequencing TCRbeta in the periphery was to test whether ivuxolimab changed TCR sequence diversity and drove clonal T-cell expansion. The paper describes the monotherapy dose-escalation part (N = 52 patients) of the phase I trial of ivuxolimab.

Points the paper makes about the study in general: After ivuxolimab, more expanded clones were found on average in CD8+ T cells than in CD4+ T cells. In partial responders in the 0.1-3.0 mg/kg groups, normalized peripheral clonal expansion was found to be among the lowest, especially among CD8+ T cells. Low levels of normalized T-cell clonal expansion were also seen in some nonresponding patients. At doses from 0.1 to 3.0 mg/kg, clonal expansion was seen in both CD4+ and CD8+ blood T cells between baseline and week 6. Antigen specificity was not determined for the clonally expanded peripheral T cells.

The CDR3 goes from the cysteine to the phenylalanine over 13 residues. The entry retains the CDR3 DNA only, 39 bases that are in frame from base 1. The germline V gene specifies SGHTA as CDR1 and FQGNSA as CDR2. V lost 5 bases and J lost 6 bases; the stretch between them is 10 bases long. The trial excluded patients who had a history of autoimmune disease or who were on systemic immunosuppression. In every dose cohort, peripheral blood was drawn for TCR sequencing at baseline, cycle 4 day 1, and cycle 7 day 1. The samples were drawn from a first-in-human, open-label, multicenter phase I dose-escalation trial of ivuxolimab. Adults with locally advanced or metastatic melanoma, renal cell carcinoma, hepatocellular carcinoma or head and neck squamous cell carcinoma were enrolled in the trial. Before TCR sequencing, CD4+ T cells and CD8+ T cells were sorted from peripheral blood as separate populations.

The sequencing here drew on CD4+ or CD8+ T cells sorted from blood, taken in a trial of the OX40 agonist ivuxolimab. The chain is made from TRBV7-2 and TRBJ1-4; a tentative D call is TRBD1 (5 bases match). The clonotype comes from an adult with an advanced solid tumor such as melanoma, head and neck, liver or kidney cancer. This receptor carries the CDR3 CASSLRDDEKLFF. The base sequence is TGTGCCAGCAGCCTCCGGGACGATGAAAAACTGTTTTTT.